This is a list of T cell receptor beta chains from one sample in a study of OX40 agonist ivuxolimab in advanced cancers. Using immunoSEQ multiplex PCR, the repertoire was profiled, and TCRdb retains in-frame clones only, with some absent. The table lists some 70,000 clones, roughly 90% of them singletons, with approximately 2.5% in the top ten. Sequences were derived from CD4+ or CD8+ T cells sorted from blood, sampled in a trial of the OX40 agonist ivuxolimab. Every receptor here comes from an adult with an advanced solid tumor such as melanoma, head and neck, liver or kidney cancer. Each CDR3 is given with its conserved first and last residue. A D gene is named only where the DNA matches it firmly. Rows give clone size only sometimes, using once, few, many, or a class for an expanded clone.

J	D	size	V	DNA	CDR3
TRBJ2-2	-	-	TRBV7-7	TGTGCTAGCAGCTTAGGGGGGGGGAACACCGGGGAGCTGTTTTTT	CASSLGGGNTGELFF
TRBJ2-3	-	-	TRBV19	TGTGCCAGTAGGCTGGGGGCGGGACATGCAGATACGCAGTATTTT	CASRLGAGHADTQYF
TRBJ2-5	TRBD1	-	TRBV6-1	TGTGCCAGCAGTGGGACAGGTCAAGAGACCCAGTACTTC	CASSGTGQETQYF
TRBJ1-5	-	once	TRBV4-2	TGTGCCAGCAGCCTCTCATCTGGGGATAGCAATCAGCCCCAGCATTTT	CASSLSSGDSNQPQHF
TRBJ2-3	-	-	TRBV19	TGTGCCAGTAAAGTGGGGGGGCAGGATACGCAGTATTTT	CASKVGGQDTQYF
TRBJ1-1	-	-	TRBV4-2	TGTGCCAGCAGCCAAGAGGCTCTGGGGGTGAACACTGAAGCTTTCTTT	CASSQEALGVNTEAFF
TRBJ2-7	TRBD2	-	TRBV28	TGTGCCAGCAGCTCAACTGTGAGAGGGACTAGCGGCTCCTACGAGCAGTACTTC	CASSSTVRGTSGSYEQYF
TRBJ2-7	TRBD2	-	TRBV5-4	TGTGCCAGCAGCTTGGACGGCGGGGGGGGATCCTACGAGCAGTACTTC	CASSLDGGGGSYEQYF
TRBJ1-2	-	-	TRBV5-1	TGCGCCAGCAGCTCGGGCGCGAGGCTTATTAACTATGGCTACACCTTC	CASSSGARLINYGYTF
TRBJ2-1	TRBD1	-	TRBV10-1	TGCGCCAGCAGTTTATACGGACAGGGTGGAGATGAGCAGTTCTTC	CASSLYGQGGDEQFF
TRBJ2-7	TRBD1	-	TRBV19	TGTGCCAGTAGTAGCCCGACAGGGGGCTCCTACGAGCAGTACTTC	CASSSPTGGSYEQYF
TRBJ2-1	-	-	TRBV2	TGTGCCAGCGCGAGGGGGGCCGGGGAGCAGTTCTTC	CASARGAGEQFF
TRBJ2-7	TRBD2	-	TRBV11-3	TGTGCCAGCCCGTTGAGACCGACTAGCTTATCCCACGAGCAGTACTTC	CASPLRPTSLSHEQYF
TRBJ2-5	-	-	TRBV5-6	TGTGCCAGCAGCTTGGACTATGGGGAAACCCAGTACTTC	CASSLDYGETQYF
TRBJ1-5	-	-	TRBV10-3	TGTGCCATCAGTGAGGGCACAGTACCTCAGCCCCAGCATTTT	CAISEGTVPQPQHF
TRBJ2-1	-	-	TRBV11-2	TGTGCCAGCAGCTTAGAGGGTACAGGGCGGTACAATGAGCAGTTCTTC	CASSLEGTGRYNEQFF
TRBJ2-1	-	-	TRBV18	TGTGCCAGCTCACCACAGGGGGTTTCCTACAATGAGCAGTTCTTC	CASSPQGVSYNEQFF
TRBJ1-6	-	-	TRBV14	TGTGCCAGCAGCCCCCGAATGGATTCACCCCTCCACTTT	CASSPRMDSPLHF
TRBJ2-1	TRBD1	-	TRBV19	TGTGCCACCAGCTCAGGGGGCACAGCCCCAGGGAATGAGCAGTTCTTC	CATSSGGTAPGNEQFF
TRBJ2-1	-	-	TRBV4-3	TGCGCCAGCAGCCAAGGGGGGATGGGCAGCCCCGGGGAGCAGTTCTTC	CASSQGGMGSPGEQFF
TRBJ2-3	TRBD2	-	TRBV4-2	TGTGCCAGCAGCCCGGGACTAGCGGGGGGAGGCACAGATACGCAGTATTTT	CASSPGLAGGGTDTQYF
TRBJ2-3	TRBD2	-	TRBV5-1	TGCGCCAGCAGCTTGGCGGTAGCGGGAGCAGATACGCAGTATTTT	CASSLAVAGADTQYF
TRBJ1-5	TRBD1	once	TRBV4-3	TGCGCCAGCAGCAAAGACACAGGGGGCGCCCAACAGCCCCAGCATTTT	CASSKDTGGAQQPQHF
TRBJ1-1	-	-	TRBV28	TGTGCCAGCAGTCCAACCCGACCGGGGGGAGATGCTTTCTTT	CASSPTRPGGDAFF
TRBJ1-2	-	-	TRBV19	TGTGCCAGTAGTATAGCGGGGAGCGGGAAGTATGGCTACACCTTC	CASSIAGSGKYGYTF